The clone carrying this T cell receptor (beta chain) came up many times. Antigen unknown. TCR cDNA was made by 5'RACE template switching, adding a universal primer site and UMIs. TCRdb re-analysed the 5' RACE reads in MiXCR, keeping a single row per CDR3 protein. The repertoire includes some 400,000 distinct CDR3 sequences, under 7.5% of them detected once, and approximately 15% sits in the top ten. Trimming took off 3 bases at V and 5 bases at J, with 7 bases between the two ends. The CDR3 spans 12 residues. This specimen comes from a study of T cells after yellow fever vaccination. Study-level findings and limits: Most clones from primary vaccination resurfaced after the booster (around 97% CD4, over 85% CD8). Compared with primary, the secondary response was weaker and peaked at day 5, not 15.

Here the sequenced sample was PBMCs, taken 5 days after the yellow fever booster vaccination. The receptor comes from a man in his thirties or forties who received the YFV17D yellow fever vaccine. The chain joins TRBV12-3 or TRBV12-4 to TRBJ1-2; D gene uncertain. The CDR3 here is CASSFDMYGYTF. DNA of the CDR3: TGTGCCAGCAGTTTTGACATGTATGGCTACACCTTC.